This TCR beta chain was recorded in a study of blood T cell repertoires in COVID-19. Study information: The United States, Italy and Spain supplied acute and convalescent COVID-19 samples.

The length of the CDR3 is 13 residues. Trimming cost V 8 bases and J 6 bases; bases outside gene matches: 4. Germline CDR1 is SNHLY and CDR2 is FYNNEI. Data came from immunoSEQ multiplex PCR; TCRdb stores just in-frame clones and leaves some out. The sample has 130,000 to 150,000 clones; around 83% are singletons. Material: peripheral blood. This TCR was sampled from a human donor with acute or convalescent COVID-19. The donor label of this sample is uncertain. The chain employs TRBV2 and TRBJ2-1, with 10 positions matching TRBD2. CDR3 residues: CASDTSGVNEQFF. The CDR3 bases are TGTGCCAGCGACACTAGCGGGGTCAATGAGCAGTTCTTC.